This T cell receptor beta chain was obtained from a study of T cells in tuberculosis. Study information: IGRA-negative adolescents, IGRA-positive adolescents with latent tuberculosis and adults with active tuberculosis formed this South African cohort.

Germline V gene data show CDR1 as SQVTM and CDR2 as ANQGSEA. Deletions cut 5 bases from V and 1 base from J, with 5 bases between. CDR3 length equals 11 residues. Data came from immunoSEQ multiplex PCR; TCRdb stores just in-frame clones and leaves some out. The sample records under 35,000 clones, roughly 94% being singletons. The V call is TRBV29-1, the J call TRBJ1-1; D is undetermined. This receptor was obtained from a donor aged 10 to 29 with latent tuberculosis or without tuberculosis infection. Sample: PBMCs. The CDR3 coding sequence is TGCAGCGTTACAGAGAACACTGAAGCTTTCTTT. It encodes CSVTENTEAFF.